Listed below are T cell receptor beta chains from one sample, sequenced in a study of blood T cell repertoires in COVID-19. Sequencing was performed with immunoSEQ multiplex PCR; in TCRdb, only in-frame clones are kept and a portion is missing. The sample holds about 370,000 clones; approximately 89% are singletons and the top ten take about 1.7%. Sequenced material: PBMCs or T cells enriched from blood (not recorded which). These receptors were collected from a woman in her thirties who had recovered from COVID-19. The CDR3 runs from the conserved cysteine through the conserved F or W. A D gene is named only where the DNA matches it firmly. Expanded clones get a size class; other rows say once, few or many, or leave the size out.

D gene,J gene,clone size,V gene,CDR3 protein,CDR3 DNA
TRBD1,TRBJ2-1,.,TRBV6-1,CASSATGTGLYNEQFF,TGTGCCAGCAGTGCTACCGGGACAGGGCTTTACAATGAGCAGTTCTTC
TRBD1,TRBJ1-1,.,TRBV14,CASSRIQGFVNTEAFF,TGTGCCAGCAGCCGGATACAGGGGTTTGTGAACACTGAAGCTTTCTTT
.,TRBJ2-1,.,TRBV11-3,CASSGSGLNNEQFF,TGTGCCAGCAGCGGATCTGGACTAAACAATGAGCAGTTCTTC
TRBD1,TRBJ1-5,.,TRBV6-5,CASRTGDGQPQHF,TGTGCCAGCAGGACAGGGGACGGTCAGCCCCAGCATTTT
TRBD1,TRBJ2-7,.,TRBV7-6,CASSPRDRGYEQYF,TGTGCCAGCAGCCCCCGGGACAGGGGCTACGAGCAGTACTTC
.,TRBJ1-4,.,TRBV7-2,CASSLMTATNEKLFF,TGTGCCAGCAGCTTAATGACAGCAACTAATGAAAAACTGTTTTTT
TRBD2,TRBJ2-7,.,TRBV29-1,CSASGTSGAYEQYF,TGCAGCGCTTCCGGGACTAGCGGGGCCTACGAGCAGTACTTC
TRBD2,TRBJ2-1,few,TRBV5-6,CASSLGTSGRYNEQFF,TGTGCCAGCAGCTTGGGGACTAGCGGGAGGTACAATGAGCAGTTCTTC
.,TRBJ2-3,.,TRBV19,CASSKSPDTQYF,TGTGCCAGTAGTAAAAGCCCAGATACGCAGTATTTT
.,TRBJ2-7,once,TRBV9,CASSVGRGGFYEQYF,TGTGCCAGCAGCGTAGGGCGAGGGGGTTTCTACGAGCAGTACTTC
.,TRBJ1-2,.,TRBV27,CASSPQPGTRANYGYTF,TGTGCCAGCAGTCCCCAGCCTGGGACACGCGCGAACTATGGCTACACCTTC
TRBD1,TRBJ2-7,once,TRBV11-2,CASSRQRQGSYEQYF,TGTGCCAGCAGCCGACAGAGACAGGGGTCCTACGAGCAGTACTTC
TRBD2,TRBJ2-5,.,TRBV6-2/TRBV6-3,CASSRTSGRGETQYF,TGTGCCAGCAGTCGGACTAGCGGGAGGGGAGAGACCCAGTACTTC
.,TRBJ1-2,.,TRBV12-3/TRBV12-4,CASSLSLNNGYTF,TGTGCCAGCAGTTTGTCGCTTAACAATGGCTACACCTTC
TRBD1,TRBJ1-2,.,TRBV28,CASSKQGTGYGYTF,TGTGCCAGCAGTAAACAGGGGACCGGGTATGGCTACACCTTC
TRBD1,TRBJ2-2,.,TRBV3-1/TRBV3-2,CASSQGTGTKTGELFF,TGTGCCAGCAGCCAAGGGACAGGGACGAAGACCGGGGAGCTGTTTTTT
TRBD1,TRBJ2-5,.,TRBV6-5,CASSRSDRAETQYF,TGTGCCAGCAGTCGCTCGGACAGGGCTGAGACCCAGTACTTC
.,TRBJ1-5,.,TRBV30,CAWSPGDYSNQPQHF,TGTGCCTGGAGCCCAGGGGATTATAGCAATCAGCCCCAGCATTTT
.,TRBJ2-7,.,TRBV28,CASSFTGSSYEQYF,TGTGCCAGCAGTTTTACAGGGAGCTCCTACGAGCAGTACTTC
.,TRBJ2-5,.,TRBV6-6,CASSLTPPLIGAGETQYF,TGTGCCAGCAGTCTAACCCCGCCTCTTATTGGGGCGGGGGAGACCCAGTACTTC
.,TRBJ2-3,.,TRBV11-3,CASSKTGRGTDTQYF,TGTGCCAGCAGCAAGACAGGCCGGGGTACAGATACGCAGTATTTT
.,TRBJ2-1,.,TRBV19,CASSIVWERQFF,TGTGCCAGTAGTATAGTGTGGGAGAGGCAGTTCTTC
.,TRBJ2-1,.,TRBV2,CASREKKPPGTPTRNEQFF,TGTGCCAGCAGGGAAAAAAAACCTCCCGGGACTCCTACCAGGAATGAGCAGTTCTTC
.,TRBJ1-3,.,TRBV7-9,CASSLVPGASGGNTIYF,TGTGCCAGCAGCTTAGTGCCCGGGGCGTCCGGGGGGAACACCATATATTTT
TRBD2,TRBJ2-1,.,TRBV6-4,CASSGRGGEQFF,TGTGCCAGCAGTGGTCGGGGGGGGGAGCAGTTCTTC
TRBD2,TRBJ2-2,.,TRBV6-6,CASTGGAYTGELFF,TGTGCCAGCACGGGGGGGGCATACACCGGGGAGCTGTTTTTT
.,TRBJ2-2,.,TRBV7-9,CASSPRGAISTGELFF,TGTGCCAGCAGCCCCCGGGGGGCCATATCCACCGGGGAGCTGTTTTTT
.,TRBJ1-1,.,TRBV27,CASTNRQNTEAFF,TGTGCCAGCACGAACCGACAGAACACTGAAGCTTTCTTT
.,TRBJ1-2,.,TRBV5-8,CASSFHDRNYGYTF,TGTGCCAGCAGCTTCCACGACAGGAACTATGGCTACACCTTC